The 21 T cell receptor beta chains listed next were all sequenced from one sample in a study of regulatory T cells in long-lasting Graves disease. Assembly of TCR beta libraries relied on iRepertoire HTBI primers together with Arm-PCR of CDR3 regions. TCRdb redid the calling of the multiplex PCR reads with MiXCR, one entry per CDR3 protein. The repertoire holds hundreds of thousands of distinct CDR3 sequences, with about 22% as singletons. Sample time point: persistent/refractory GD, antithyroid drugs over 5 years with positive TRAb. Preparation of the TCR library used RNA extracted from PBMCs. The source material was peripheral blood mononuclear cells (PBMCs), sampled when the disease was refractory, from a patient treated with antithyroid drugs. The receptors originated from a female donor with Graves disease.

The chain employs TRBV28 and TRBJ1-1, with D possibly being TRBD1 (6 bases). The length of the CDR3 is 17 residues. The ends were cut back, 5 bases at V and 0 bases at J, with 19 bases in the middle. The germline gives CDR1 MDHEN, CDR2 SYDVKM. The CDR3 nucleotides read TGTGCCAGCAGTGAGGGGGGCAGGGAGGGCATGAACACTGAAGCTTTCTTT. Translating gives CASSEGGREGMNTEAFF. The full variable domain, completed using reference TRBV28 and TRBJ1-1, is DVKVTQSSRYLVKRTGEKVFLECVQDMDHENMFWYRQDPGLGLRLIYFSYDVKMKEKGDIPEGYSVSREKKERFSLILESASTNQTSMYLCASSEGGREGMNTEAFFGQGTRLTVV.

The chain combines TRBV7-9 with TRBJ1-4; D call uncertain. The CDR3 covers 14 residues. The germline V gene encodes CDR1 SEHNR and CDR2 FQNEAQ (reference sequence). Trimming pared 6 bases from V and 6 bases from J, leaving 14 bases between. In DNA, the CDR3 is TGTGCCAGCAGACCCGGAGGGAATGATGAAAAACTGTTTTTT. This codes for CASRPGGNDEKLFF.

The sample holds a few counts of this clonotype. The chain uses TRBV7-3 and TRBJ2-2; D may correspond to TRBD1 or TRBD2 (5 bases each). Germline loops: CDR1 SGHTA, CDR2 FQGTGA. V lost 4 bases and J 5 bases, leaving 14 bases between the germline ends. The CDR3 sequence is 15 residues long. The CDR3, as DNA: TGTGCCAGCAGCTCCGGGACGGCGGAAACCGGGGAGCTGTTTTTT. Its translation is CASSSGTAETGELFF.

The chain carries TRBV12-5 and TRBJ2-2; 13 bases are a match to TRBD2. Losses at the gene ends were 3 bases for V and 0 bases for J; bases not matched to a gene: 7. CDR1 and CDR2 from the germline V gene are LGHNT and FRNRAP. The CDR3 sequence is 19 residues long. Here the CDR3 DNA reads TGTGCTAGTGGTTTTACTAGCGGGGGGGCCGACTCGAACACCGGGGAGCTGTTTTTT. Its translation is CASGFTSGGADSNTGELFF.

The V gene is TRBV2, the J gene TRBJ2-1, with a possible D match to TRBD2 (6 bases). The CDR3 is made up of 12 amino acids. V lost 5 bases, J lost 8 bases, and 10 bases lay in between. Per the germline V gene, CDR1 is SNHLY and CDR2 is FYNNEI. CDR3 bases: TGTGCCAGCAGTTTGTGGAGGGATGAGCAGTTCTTC. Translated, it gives CASSLWRDEQFF.

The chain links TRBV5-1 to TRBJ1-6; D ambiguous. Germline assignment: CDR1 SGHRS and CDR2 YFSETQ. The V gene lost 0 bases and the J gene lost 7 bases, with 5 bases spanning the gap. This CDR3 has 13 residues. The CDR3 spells CASSLVDNSPLHF. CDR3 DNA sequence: TGCGCCAGCAGCTTGGTAGACAATTCACCCCTCCACTTT.

CDR3 coding DNA: TGTGCCAGTGCCTCGGGGACAGGGGTGTGGGAGCAGTACTTC. Translated: CASASGTGVWEQYF. The chain carries TRBV19 and TRBJ2-7, with 10 bases that match TRBD1. The CDR3 loop spans 14 amino acids. Germline-derived CDR1 and CDR2 are LNHDA and SQIVND (reference sequence). The trim removed 8 bases at V and 7 bases at J, leaving 11 bases unmatched.

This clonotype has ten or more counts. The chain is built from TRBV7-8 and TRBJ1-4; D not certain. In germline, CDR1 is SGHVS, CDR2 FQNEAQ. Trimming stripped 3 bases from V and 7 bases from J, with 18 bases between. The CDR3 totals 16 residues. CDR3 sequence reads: CASSFLVWREGEKLFF. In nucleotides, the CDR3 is TGTGCCAGCAGCTTCCTCGTTTGGAGGGAAGGTGAAAAACTGTTTTTT.

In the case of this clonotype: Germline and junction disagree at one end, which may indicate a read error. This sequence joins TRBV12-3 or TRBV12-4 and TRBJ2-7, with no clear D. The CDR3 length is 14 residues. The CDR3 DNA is TGTGCCAGCACCTTCCGGATTCTATCCTCCGAGCAGTACTTC. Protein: CASTFRILSSEQYF.

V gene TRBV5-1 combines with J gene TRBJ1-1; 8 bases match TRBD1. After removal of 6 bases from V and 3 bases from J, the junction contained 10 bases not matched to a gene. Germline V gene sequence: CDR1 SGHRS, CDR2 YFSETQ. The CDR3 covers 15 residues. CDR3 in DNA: TGCGCCAGCACTCCAGGGGGCCCCTGGGACACTGAAGCTTTCTTT. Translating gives CASTPGGPWDTEAFF.

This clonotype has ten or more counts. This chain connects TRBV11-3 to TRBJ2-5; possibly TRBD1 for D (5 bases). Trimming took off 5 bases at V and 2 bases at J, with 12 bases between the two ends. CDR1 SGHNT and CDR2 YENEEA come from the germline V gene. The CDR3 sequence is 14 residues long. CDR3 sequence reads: CASSTPGWQETQYF. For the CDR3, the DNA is TGTGCCAGCAGCACCCCAGGGTGGCAAGAGACCCAGTACTTC.

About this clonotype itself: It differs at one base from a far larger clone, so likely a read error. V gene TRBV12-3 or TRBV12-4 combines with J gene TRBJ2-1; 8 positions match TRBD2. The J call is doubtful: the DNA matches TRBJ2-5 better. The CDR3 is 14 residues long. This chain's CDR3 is CASSSHSGKETQYF. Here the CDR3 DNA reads TGTGCCAGCAGTTCCCATAGCGGGAAAGAGACCCAGTACTTC.

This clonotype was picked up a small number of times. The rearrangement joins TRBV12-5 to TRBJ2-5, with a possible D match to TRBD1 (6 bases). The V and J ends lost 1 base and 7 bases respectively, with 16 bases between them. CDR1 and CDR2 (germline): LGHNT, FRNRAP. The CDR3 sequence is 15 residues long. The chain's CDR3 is CASGLDRAGSGTQYF. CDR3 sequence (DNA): TGTGCTAGTGGTTTGGACAGGGCCGGATCGGGGACCCAGTACTTC.

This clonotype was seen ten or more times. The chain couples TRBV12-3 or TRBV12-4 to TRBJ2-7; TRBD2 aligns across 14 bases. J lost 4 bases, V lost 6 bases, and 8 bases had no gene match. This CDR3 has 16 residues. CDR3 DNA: TGTGCCAGCAGCGACCAGACTAGCGGGAGGGCGTACGAGCAGTACTTC. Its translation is CASSDQTSGRAYEQYF.

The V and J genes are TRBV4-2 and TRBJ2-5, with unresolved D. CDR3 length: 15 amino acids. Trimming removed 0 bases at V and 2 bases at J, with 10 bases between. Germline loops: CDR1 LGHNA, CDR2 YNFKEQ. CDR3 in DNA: TGTGCCAGCAGCCAAGATATCGCCAGTCAAGAGACCCAGTACTTC. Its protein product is CASSQDIASQETQYF.

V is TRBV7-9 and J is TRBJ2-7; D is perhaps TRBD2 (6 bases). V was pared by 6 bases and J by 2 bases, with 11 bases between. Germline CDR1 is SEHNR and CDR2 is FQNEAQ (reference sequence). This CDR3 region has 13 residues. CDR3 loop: CASSWGVTYEQYF. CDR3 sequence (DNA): TGTGCCAGCAGTTGGGGGGTCACCTACGAGCAGTACTTC.

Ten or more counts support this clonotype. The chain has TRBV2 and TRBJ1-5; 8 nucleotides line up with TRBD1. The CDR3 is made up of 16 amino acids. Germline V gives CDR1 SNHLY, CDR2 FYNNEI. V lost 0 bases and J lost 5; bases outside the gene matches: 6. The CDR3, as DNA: TGTGCCAGCAGTGAAGCGGAGGACAGGGACGATCAGCCCCAGCATTTT. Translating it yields CASSEAEDRDDQPQHF.

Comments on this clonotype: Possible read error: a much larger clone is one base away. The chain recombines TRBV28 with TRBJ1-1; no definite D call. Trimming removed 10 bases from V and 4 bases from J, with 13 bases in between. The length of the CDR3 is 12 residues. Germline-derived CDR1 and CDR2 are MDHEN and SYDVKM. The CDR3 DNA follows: TGTGCCACGCTCAGTAAGATCACTGAAGCTTTCTTT. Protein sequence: CATLSKITEAFF.

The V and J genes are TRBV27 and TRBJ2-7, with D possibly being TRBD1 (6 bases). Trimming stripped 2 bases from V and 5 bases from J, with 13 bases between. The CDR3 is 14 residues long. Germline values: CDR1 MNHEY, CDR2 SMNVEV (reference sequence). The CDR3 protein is CASSLRTETHEQYF. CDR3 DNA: TGTGCCAGCAGTTTAAGGACAGAGACCCACGAGCAGTACTTC.

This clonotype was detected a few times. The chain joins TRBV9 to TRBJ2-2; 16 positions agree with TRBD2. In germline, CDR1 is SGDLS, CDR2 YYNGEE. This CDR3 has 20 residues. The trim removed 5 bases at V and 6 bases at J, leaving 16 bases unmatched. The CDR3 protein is CASSFNPGTSGRAGAGELFF. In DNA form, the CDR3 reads TGTGCCAGCAGTTTTAATCCCGGGACTAGCGGGAGGGCCGGCGCCGGGGAGCTGTTTTTT.

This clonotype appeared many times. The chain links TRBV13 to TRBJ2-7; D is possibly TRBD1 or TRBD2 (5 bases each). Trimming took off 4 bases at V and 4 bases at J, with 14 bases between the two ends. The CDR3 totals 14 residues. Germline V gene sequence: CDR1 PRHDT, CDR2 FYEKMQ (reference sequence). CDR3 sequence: CASSSAPGAYEQYF. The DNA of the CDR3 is TGTGCCAGCAGCTCGGCCCCCGGGGCATACGAGCAGTACTTC.